Sequencing of this T cell receptor (beta chain) was carried out in a study of CD8+CD57+ T cells in acquired aplastic anemia. Whole-study context: An average of roughly 3.2 ug of DNA was obtained from sorted CD4+ and CD8+ cells.

Patients picked for sequencing had shown CD8+CD57+ cell expansion detected by flow cytometry. The CDR3 sequence is 14 residues long. Trimming left V 2 bases short and J 5 bases short, with 13 bases between. Germline V gives CDR1 DFQATT, CDR2 SNEGSKA (reference sequence). According to the study, genomic DNA was the template for TCR beta VDJ and CDR3 profiling. TCRdb reprocessed the reads with MiXCR, giving one entry per CDR3 protein. This sample has about 160,000 distinct CDR3 sequences, with about 50% found just once. The origin of this receptor is a human donor with aplastic anemia. The chain employs TRBV20-1 and TRBJ1-5; D not resolved. The material sequenced was sorted CD4+, CD8+, or CD8+CD57+ T cells (not recorded which) from PBMCs. The CDR3 reads CSARFGTPDQPQHF. DNA of the CDR3: TGCAGTGCTAGATTCGGAACTCCAGATCAGCCCCAGCATTTT.